This T cell receptor (beta chain) derives from a study of blood T cell repertoires in COVID-19. The CDR3 has 15 amino acids. In germline, CDR1 is SGHAT, CDR2 FQNNGV. The ends were cut back, 0 bases at V and 0 bases at J, with 8 bases in the middle. Authors' processing steps: By means of reference gene primer amplification, nucleated cell counts were estimated. The data were produced by immunoSEQ multiplex PCR, yet TCRdb's version contains in-frame clones alone and is incomplete. V and J calls plus clone size are reproduced from that table; the DNA served to infer D and trimming. The sample shows around 87,000 clones, almost 90% of them seen only once.

The TCR sequence derives from a human donor with active COVID-19. The donor label of this sample is uncertain. What was sequenced was peripheral blood. The genes are TRBV11-2 and TRBJ1-2; tentative D call: TRBD1 (5 bases). CDR3 nucleotide sequence: TGTGCCAGCAGCTTAGATAGACAGTCTAACTATGGCTACACCTTC. This gives the protein CASSLDRQSNYGYTF.